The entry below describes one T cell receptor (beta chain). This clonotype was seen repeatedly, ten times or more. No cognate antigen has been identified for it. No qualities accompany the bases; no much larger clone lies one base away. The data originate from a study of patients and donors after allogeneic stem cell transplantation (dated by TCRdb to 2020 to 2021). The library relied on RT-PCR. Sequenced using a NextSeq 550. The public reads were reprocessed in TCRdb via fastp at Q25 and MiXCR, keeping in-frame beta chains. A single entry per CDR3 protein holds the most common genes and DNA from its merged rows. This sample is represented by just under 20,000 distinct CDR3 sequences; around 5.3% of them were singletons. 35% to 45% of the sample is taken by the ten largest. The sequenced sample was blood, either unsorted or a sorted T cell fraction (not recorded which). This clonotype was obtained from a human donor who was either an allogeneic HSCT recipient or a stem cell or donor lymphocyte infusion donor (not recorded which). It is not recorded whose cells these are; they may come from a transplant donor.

The sequenced DNA is TGCGCCAGCAGTGAAACCCGGACAGGGCCGAACACTGAAGCTTTCTTT. This translates into CASSETRTGPNTEAFF. This chain joins TRBV10-2 to TRBJ1-1; TRBD1 lines up with 8 middle nucleotides. The germline V gene supplies CDR1 WSHSY and CDR2 SAAADI. Taken from cysteine to phenylalanine, the CDR3 has 16 residues. The sequence is cut down to CDR3 DNA, 48 bases in frame from base 1. V is pruned by 3 bases and J by 1 base, leaving 7 bases of the junction without a gene match.